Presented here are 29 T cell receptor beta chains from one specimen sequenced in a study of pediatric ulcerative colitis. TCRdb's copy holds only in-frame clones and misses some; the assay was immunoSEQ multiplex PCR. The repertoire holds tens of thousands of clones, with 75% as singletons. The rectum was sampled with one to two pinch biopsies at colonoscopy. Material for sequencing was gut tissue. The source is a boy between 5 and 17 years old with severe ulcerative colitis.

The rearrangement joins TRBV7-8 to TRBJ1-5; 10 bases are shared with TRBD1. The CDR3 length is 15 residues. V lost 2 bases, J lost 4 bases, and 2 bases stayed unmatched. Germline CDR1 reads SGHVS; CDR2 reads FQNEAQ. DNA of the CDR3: TGTGCCAGCAGCTTAAGGGGACAGGGGAATCAGCCCCAGCATTTT. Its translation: CASSLRGQGNQPQHF. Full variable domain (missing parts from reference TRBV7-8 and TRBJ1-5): GAGVSQSPRYKVAKRGQDVALRCDPISGHVSLFWYQQALGQGPEFLTYFQNEAQLDKSGLPSDRFFAERPEGSVSTLKIQRTQQEDSAVYLCASSLRGQGNQPQHFGDGTRLSIL.

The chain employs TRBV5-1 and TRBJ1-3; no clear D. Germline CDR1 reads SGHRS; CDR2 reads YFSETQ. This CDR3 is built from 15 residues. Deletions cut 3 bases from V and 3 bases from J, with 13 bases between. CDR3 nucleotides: TGCGCCAGCAGCTCCAACTCGGGAGGTGGAAACACCATATATTTT. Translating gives CASSSNSGGGNTIYF.

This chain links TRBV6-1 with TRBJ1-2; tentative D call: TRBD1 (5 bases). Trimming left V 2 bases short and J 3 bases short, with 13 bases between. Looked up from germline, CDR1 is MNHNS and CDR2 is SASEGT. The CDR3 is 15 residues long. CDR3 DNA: TGTGCCAGCAGTGAATATACCGGGACCTACTATGGCTACACCTTC. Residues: CASSEYTGTYYGYTF.

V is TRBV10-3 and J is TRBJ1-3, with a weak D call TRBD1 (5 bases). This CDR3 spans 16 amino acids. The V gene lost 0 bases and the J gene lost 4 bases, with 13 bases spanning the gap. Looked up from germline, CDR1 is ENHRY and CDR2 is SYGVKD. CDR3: CAISESSVSGGNTIYF. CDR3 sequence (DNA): TGTGCCATCAGTGAGTCGTCCGTGTCAGGGGGAAACACCATATATTTT.

In nucleotides, the CDR3 is TGTGCCATCAGTGAGTCACGGAAAGGGGACTATGGCTACACCTTC. Translating gives CAISESRKGDYGYTF. V and J are TRBV10-3 and TRBJ1-2; possibly TRBD1 for D (5 bases). The CDR3 sequence is 15 residues long. CDR1 is ENHRY and CDR2 is SYGVKD in the germline V gene. The V end lost 0 bases, the J end lost 3 bases, and 11 bases lay between the germline ends.

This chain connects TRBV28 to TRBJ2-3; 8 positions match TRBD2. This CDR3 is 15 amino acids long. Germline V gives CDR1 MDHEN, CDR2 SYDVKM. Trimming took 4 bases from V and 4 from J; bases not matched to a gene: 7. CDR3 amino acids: CASSSGGPGPDTQYF. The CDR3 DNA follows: TGTGCCAGCAGTTCGGGGGGGCCTGGCCCAGATACGCAGTATTTT.

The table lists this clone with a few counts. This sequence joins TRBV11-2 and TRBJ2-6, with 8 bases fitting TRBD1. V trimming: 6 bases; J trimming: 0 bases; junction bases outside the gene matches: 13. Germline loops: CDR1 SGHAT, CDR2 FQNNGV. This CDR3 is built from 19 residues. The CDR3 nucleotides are TGTGCCAGCAGTACCTTCCGGACAGGGAAACACTCTGGGGCCAACGTCCTGACTTTC. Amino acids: CASSTFRTGKHSGANVLTF.

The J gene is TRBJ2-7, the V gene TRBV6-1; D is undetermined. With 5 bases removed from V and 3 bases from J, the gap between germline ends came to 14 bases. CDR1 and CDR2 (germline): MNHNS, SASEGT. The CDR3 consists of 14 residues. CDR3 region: CASSRDNTFYEQYF. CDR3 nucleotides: TGTGCCAGCAGTAGGGATAATACCTTCTACGAGCAGTACTTC.

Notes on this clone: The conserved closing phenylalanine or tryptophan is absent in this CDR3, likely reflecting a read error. In DNA, the CDR3 is TGTGCCAGCACGAGGACCATCTATAATTCACCCCTCCACCTT. Protein sequence: CASTRTIYNSPLHL. The J gene is TRBJ1-6, the V gene TRBV6-1; no clear D. V was trimmed by 7 bases and J by 3 bases, leaving 10 bases between them. The CDR3 loop spans 14 amino acids. Germline assignment: CDR1 MNHNS and CDR2 SASEGT.

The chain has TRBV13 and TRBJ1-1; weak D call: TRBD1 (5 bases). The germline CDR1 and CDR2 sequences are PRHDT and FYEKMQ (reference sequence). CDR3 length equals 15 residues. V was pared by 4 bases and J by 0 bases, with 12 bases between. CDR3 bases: TGTGCCAGCAGCTCCCTGGAAGGGGTGAACACTGAAGCTTTCTTT. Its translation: CASSSLEGVNTEAFF.

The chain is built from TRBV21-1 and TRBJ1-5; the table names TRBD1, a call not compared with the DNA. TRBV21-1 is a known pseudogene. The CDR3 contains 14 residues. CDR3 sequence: CASSTLGVDQPQHF. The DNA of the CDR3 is TGTGCCAGCAGCACCTTAGGGGTCGATCAGCCCCAGCATTTT.

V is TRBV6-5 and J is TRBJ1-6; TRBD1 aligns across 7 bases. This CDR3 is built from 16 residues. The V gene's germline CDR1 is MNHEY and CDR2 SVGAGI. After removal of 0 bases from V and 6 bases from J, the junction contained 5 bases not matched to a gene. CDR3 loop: CASSYSSGTANSPLHF. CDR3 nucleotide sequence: TGTGCCAGCAGTTACTCGTCCGGGACAGCTAATTCACCCCTCCACTTT.

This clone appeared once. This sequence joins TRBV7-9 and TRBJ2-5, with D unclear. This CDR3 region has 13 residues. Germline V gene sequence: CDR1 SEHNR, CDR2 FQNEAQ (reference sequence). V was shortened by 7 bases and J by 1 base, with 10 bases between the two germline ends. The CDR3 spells CASNGFRQETQYF. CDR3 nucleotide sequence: TGTGCCAGCAATGGTTTCCGCCAAGAGACCCAGTACTTC. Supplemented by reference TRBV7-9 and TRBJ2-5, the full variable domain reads DTGVSQNPRHKITKRGQNVTFRCDPISEHNRLYWYRQTLGQGPEFLTYFQNEAQLEKSRLLSDRFSAERPKGSFSTLEIQRTEQGDSAMYLCASNGFRQETQYFGPGTRLLVL.

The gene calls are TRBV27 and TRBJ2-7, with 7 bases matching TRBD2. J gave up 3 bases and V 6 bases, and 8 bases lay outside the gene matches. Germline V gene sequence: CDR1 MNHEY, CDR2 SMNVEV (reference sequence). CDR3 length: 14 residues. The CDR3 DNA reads TGTGCCAGCAGCCTAGGAGCGGGGCGCTACGAGCAGTACTTC. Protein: CASSLGAGRYEQYF.

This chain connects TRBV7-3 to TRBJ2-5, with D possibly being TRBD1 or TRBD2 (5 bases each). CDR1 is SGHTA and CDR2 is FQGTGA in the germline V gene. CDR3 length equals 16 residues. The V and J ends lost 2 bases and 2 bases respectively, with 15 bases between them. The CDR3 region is CASSLGLGVRQETQYF. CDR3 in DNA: TGTGCCAGCAGCTTAGGATTGGGGGTCAGACAAGAGACCCAGTACTTC.

CDR3 sequence reads: CATKRGALTDTQYF. The CDR3 coding sequence is TGTGCCACCAAGCGGGGGGCCCTCACAGATACGCAGTATTTT. The chain uses TRBV19 and TRBJ2-3; 9 nucleotides match TRBD2. V was clipped by 10 bases and J by 2 bases; unmatched bases: 7. This CDR3 spans 14 amino acids. CDR1 is LNHDA, CDR2 SQIVND, per germline (reference sequence).

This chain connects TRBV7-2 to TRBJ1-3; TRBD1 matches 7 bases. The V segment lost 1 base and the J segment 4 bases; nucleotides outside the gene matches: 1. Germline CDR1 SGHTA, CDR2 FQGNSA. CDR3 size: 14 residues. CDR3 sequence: CASSLGGQGNTIYF. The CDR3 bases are TGTGCCAGCAGCTTAGGGGGACAGGGAAACACCATATATTTT.

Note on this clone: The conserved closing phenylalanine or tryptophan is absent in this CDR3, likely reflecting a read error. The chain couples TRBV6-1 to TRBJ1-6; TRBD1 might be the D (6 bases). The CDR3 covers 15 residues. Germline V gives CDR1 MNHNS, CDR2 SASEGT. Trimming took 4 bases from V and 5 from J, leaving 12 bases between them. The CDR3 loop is CASSVGQQDNSPLHL. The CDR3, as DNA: TGTGCCAGCAGTGTTGGACAGCAAGATAATTCACCCCTCCACCTT.

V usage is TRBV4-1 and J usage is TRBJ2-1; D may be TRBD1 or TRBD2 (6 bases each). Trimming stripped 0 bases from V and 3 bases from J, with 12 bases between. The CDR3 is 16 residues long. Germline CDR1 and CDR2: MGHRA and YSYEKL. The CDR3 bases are TGCGCCAGCAGCCAAGAAGGGGGGATTCGCTACAATGAGCAGTTCTTC. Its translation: CASSQEGGIRYNEQFF.

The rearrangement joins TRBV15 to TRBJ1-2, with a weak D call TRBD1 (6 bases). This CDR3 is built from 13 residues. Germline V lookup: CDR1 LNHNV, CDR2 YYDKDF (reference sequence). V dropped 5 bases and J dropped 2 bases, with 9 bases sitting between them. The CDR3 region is CATSPDRNYGYTF. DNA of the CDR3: TGTGCCACCAGCCCCGACAGGAACTATGGCTACACCTTC.

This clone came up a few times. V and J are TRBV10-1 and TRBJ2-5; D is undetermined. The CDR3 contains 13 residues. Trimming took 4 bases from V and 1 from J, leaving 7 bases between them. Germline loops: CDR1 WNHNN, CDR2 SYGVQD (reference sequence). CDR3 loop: CASSVAIQETQYF. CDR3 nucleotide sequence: TGCGCCAGCAGTGTTGCGATCCAAGAGACCCAGTACTTC.

CDR3 residues: CASSRGENTEAFF. CDR3 nucleotide sequence: TGCGCCAGCAGCAGGGGCGAGAACACTGAAGCTTTCTTT. The genes are TRBV5-1 and TRBJ1-1; maybe TRBD1 (5 bases). Germline CDR1 reads SGHRS; CDR2 reads YFSETQ. V lost 4 bases to trimming and J lost 1 base, with 8 bases between them. The CDR3 length is 13 residues.

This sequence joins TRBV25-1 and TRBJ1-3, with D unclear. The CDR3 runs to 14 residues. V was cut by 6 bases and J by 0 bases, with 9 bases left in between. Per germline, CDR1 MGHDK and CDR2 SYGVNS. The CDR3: CASRSTVSGNTIYF. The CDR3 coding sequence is TGTGCCAGCAGATCGACCGTCTCTGGAAACACCATATATTTT.

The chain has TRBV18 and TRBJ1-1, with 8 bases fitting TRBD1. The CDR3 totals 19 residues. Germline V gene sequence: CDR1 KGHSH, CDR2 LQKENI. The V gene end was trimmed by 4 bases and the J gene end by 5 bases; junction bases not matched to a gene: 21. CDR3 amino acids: CASSHNPPESDRAGTEAFF. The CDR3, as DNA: TGTGCCAGCTCACATAACCCCCCCGAATCGGACAGGGCTGGGACTGAAGCTTTCTTT.

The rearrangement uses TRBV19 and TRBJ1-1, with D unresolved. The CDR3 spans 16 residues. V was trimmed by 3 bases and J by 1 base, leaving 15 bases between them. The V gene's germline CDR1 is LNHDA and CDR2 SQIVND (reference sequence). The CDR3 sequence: CASSILLGRSNTEAFF. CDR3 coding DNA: TGTGCCAGTAGTATCTTATTAGGGCGGTCGAACACTGAAGCTTTCTTT.

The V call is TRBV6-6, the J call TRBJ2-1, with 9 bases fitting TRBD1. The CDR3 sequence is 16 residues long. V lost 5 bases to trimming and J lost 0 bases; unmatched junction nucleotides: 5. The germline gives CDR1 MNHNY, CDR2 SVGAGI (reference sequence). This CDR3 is CASSTQGAASYNEQFF. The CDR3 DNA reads TGTGCCAGCAGTACACAGGGGGCCGCCTCCTACAATGAGCAGTTCTTC.

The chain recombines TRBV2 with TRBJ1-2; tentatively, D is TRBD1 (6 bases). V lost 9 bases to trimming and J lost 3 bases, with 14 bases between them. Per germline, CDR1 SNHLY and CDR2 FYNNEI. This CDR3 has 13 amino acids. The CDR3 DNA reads TGTGCCAGATCCTCGGACAGCCACTATGGCTACACCTTC. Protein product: CARSSDSHYGYTF.

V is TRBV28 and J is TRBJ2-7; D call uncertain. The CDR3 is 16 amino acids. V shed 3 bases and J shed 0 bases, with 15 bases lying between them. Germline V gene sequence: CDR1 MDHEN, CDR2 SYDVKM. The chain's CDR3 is CASSFSFPRSSYEQYF. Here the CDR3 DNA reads TGTGCCAGCAGTTTCTCGTTCCCAAGGAGCTCCTACGAGCAGTACTTC.

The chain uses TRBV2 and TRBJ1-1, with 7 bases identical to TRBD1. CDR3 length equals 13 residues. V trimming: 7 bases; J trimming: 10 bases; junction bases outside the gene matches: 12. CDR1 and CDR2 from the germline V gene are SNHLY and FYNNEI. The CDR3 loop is CASKGTTGLGAFF. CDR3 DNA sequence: TGTGCCAGCAAGGGGACGACAGGGTTAGGAGCTTTCTTT.